The 27 T cell receptor beta chains given below trace back to one sample, sequenced in a study of cytomegalovirus exposure and HLA in healthy donors. PCR primers comprised 60 Vbeta and 13 Jbeta primers. TCRdb's table, derived via immunoSEQ multiplex PCR, lists solely in-frame clones and lacks some. The sample has approximately 160,000 clones; over 70% are singletons. Sequencing used PBMCs. These receptors originate from a man in his forties or fifties in good health and CMV-seropositive.

The rearrangement joins TRBV6-1 to TRBJ1-2; D possibly corresponds to TRBD1 (6 bases). The CDR3 totals 14 residues. V was pared by 1 base and J by 8 bases, with 14 bases between. CDR1 MNHNS and CDR2 SASEGT come from the germline V gene. The chain's CDR3 is CASSEGGTKGGYTF. CDR3 nucleotides: TGTGCCAGCAGTGAAGGGGGGACAAAGGGCGGCTACACCTTC.

The V call is TRBV5-1, the J call TRBJ1-1; a possible D gene is TRBD1 (5 bases). The CDR3 covers 15 residues. CDR1 and CDR2 (germline): SGHRS, YFSETQ. The V and J ends lost 0 bases and 1 base respectively, with 10 bases between them. CDR3 protein: CASSLGDFPNTEAFF. CDR3 nucleotides: TGCGCCAGCAGCTTGGGGGACTTCCCGAACACTGAAGCTTTCTTT.

The V and J genes are TRBV7-9 and TRBJ2-1; 13 nucleotides agree with TRBD2. V shed 4 bases, J shed 6 bases, and the junction held 12 bases outside the gene matches. The CDR3 has 18 amino acids. CDR1 is SEHNR and CDR2 is FQNEAQ in the germline V gene (reference sequence). DNA of the CDR3: TGTGCCAGCAGCTCCAAGACTAGCGGGGGGAGGGAGTCCAATGAGCAGTTCTTC. Encoded protein: CASSSKTSGGRESNEQFF.

This chain links TRBV15 with TRBJ1-6, with unresolved D. CDR3 length: 14 residues. V lost 0 bases and J lost 10, with 10 bases in between. Germline assignment: CDR1 LNHNV and CDR2 YYDKDF (reference sequence). CDR3 amino acids: CATSRDYFSSPLHF. In DNA, the CDR3 is TGTGCCACCAGCAGAGATTATTTCTCCTCACCCCTCCACTTT.

The rearrangement uses TRBV30 and TRBJ1-6; TRBD1 might be the D (5 bases). CDR3 length: 15 amino acids. Germline V CDR1 and CDR2: GTSNPN, SVGIG (reference sequence). Trimming pared 3 bases from V and 5 bases from J, leaving 14 bases between. The CDR3 loop is CAWRVDSLNNSPLHF. DNA for the CDR3: TGTGCCTGGAGGGTCGACAGCTTGAATAATTCACCCCTCCACTTT.

The genes are TRBV2 and TRBJ2-3; the D gene is possibly TRBD2 (5 bases). The CDR3 contains 15 residues. Trimming cost V 4 bases and J 4 bases, with 15 bases left between them. Germline loops: CDR1 SNHLY, CDR2 FYNNEI. The CDR3 nucleotides read TGTGCCAGCAGTGGAAACCCTGGGAGCCCAGATACGCAGTATTTT. Translating it yields CASSGNPGSPDTQYF.

The rearrangement links TRBV6-5 to TRBJ1-1; possible D gene TRBD1, 6 bases. Germline lookup yields CDR1 MNHEY and CDR2 SVGAGI. CDR3 length: 15 residues. Between the trimmed V and J ends, which lost 5 bases and 6 bases, there was a span of 19 bases. The CDR3: CASSQLGAGEAEAFF. The CDR3 DNA follows: TGTGCCAGCAGTCAGCTTGGGGCAGGGGAAGCTGAAGCTTTCTTT.

This clone was observed a handful of times. The rearrangement uses TRBV5-1 and TRBJ2-3, with D tentatively TRBD1 (6 bases). From germline, CDR1 is SGHRS and CDR2 YFSETQ. This CDR3 is built from 14 residues. V was clipped by 5 bases and J by 2 bases, with 12 bases between them. CDR3 residues: CASRRTDSTDTQYF. The CDR3 DNA reads TGCGCCAGCAGAAGGACAGATTCCACAGATACGCAGTATTTT.

This clone was picked up a small number of times. The rearrangement joins TRBV7-2 to TRBJ2-7, with 8 bases that match TRBD2. The V gene's germline CDR1 is SGHTA and CDR2 FQGNSA. V lost 5 bases, J lost 2 bases, and 11 bases stayed unmatched. The CDR3 loop spans 16 amino acids. The chain's CDR3 is CASSPNRGRGAYEQYF. The CDR3 DNA is TGTGCCAGCAGCCCCAATCGTGGGCGGGGGGCCTACGAGCAGTACTTC.

The genes are TRBV28 and TRBJ2-7, with D perhaps matching TRBD1 (6 bases). The CDR3 has 15 amino acids. V was trimmed by 4 bases and J by 0 bases, leaving 13 bases between them. Germline V gives CDR1 MDHEN, CDR2 SYDVKM. The CDR3 nucleotides read TGTGCCAGCAGTTCTTGGACAGAGAGCTCCTACGAGCAGTACTTC. It is translated as CASSSWTESSYEQYF.

The gene calls are TRBV7-8 and TRBJ2-7, with D possibly TRBD1 on 6 matching bases. The CDR3 covers 14 residues. The V end was cut by 5 bases, the J end by 3 bases, with 14 bases between. Germline V gives CDR1 SGHVS, CDR2 FQNEAQ. The CDR3 sequence: CASSLVPQGYEQYF. CDR3 DNA: TGTGCCAGCAGCCTAGTACCACAGGGCTACGAGCAGTACTTC.

This chain uses TRBV11-2 with TRBJ1-1; D perhaps matches TRBD1 (5 bases). This CDR3 is built from 15 residues. With 2 bases removed from V and 1 base from J, the gap between germline ends came to 11 bases. Looked up from germline, CDR1 is SGHAT and CDR2 is FQNNGV. CDR3 coding DNA: TGTGCCAGCAGCTTAATCCAGGGTTCGAACACTGAAGCTTTCTTT. Protein: CASSLIQGSNTEAFF.

This clone has a handful of counts. The chain links TRBV5-8 to TRBJ2-5; 8 bases are shared with TRBD1. From germline, CDR1 is SGHTS and CDR2 YDEGEE. There are 14 residues in the CDR3. Trimming cost V 6 bases and J 7 bases; bases outside gene matches: 11. The CDR3, as DNA: TGTGCCAGCAACAGACAGGGGACCGCCGGGACCCAGTACTTC. As protein: CASNRQGTAGTQYF.

This chain connects TRBV30 to TRBJ2-3; no clear D. Trimming took 3 bases from V and 6 from J, leaving 10 bases between them. This CDR3 region has 12 residues. Per the germline V gene, CDR1 is GTSNPN and CDR2 is SVGIG (reference sequence). This CDR3 is CAWSQAWDTQYF. The CDR3 DNA is TGTGCCTGGAGCCAGGCCTGGGATACGCAGTATTTT.

This rearrangement joins TRBV28 to TRBJ1-1; TRBD1 might be the D (5 bases). The CDR3 length is 11 residues. Trimming shortened V by 9 bases and J by 8 bases, and 13 bases separated the two germline ends. CDR1 and CDR2 from the germline V gene are MDHEN and SYDVKM. The DNA of the CDR3 is TGTGCCAGTAAGAACAGGAAGGAAGCTTTCTTT. Its translation: CASKNRKEAFF. Combining the CDR3 with reference TRBV28 and TRBJ1-1 gives the whole variable domain DVKVTQSSRYLVKRTGEKVFLECVQDMDHENMFWYRQDPGLGLRLIYFSYDVKMKEKGDIPEGYSVSREKKERFSLILESASTNQTSMYLCASKNRKEAFFGQGTRLTVV.

The V gene is TRBV29-1, the J gene TRBJ2-5; the D is unclear. V was shortened by 4 bases and J by 1 base, with 7 bases between the two germline ends. This CDR3 is 12 amino acids long. Germline V gives CDR1 SQVTM, CDR2 ANQGSEA. For the CDR3, the DNA is TGCAGCGTTGGAGCGAGCCAAGAGACCCAGTACTTC. Protein: CSVGASQETQYF.

A few counts support this clone. This chain connects TRBV7-6 to TRBJ2-3, with TRBD2 as a possible D gene (6 bases). Germline V gene lookup returns CDR1 SGHVS and CDR2 FNYEAQ. Trimming removed 2 bases at V and 7 bases at J, with 19 bases between. The CDR3 totals 16 residues. CDR3: CASSLSAGTIANTQYF. The DNA of the CDR3 is TGTGCCAGCAGCTTAAGTGCGGGAACGATAGCAAATACGCAGTATTTT.

The chain joins TRBV7-2 to TRBJ1-2, with TRBD1 matching 7 bases. Trimming cost V 5 bases and J 7 bases; bases outside gene matches: 7. CDR1 SGHTA and CDR2 FQGNSA come from the germline V gene. The CDR3 consists of 13 residues. Here the CDR3 reads CASSPLTGSGYTF. The CDR3 bases are TGTGCCAGCAGCCCTTTGACAGGGTCTGGCTACACCTTC.

This chain connects TRBV12-5 to TRBJ2-5, with 9 bases matching TRBD2. Germline-derived CDR1 and CDR2 are LGHNT and FRNRAP. V lost 7 bases and J lost 2; bases outside the gene matches: 14. This CDR3 is built from 17 residues. For the CDR3, the DNA is TGTGCTAGTGATAGGGTAGCGGGGGCCCCTGGGCAAGAGACCCAGTACTTC. Residues: CASDRVAGAPGQETQYF.

The chain joins TRBV7-2 to TRBJ2-2; possibly TRBD2 for D (5 bases). Germline-derived CDR1 and CDR2 are SGHTA and FQGNSA. The CDR3 runs to 15 residues. V was clipped by 6 bases and J by 6 bases, with 17 bases between them. CDR3 loop: CASRPASTSPGELFF. The CDR3 DNA is TGTGCCAGCAGACCCGCCTCTACTAGTCCCGGGGAGCTGTTTTTT.

V gene TRBV5-1 combines with J gene TRBJ2-2, with a tentative D call TRBD2 (6 bases). V was cut by 0 bases and J by 6 bases, with 9 bases left in between. The CDR3 runs 14 residues. Germline CDR1 SGHRS, CDR2 YFSETQ. The CDR3 region has the DNA TGCGCCAGCAGCTTGGGGGAGGATTCCGGGGAGCTGTTTTTT. Protein sequence: CASSLGEDSGELFF. Complete variable domain (other parts from reference TRBV5-1 and TRBJ2-2): KAGVTQTPRYLIKTRGQQVTLSCSPISGHRSVSWYQQTPGQGLQFLFEYFSETQRNKGNFPGRFSGRQFSNSRSEMNVSTLELGDSALYLCASSLGEDSGELFFGEGSRLTVL.

This clone was seen only a few times. The chain employs TRBV27 and TRBJ1-2; 9 bases match TRBD1. Germline assignment: CDR1 MNHEY and CDR2 SMNVEV (reference sequence). Trimming at V came to 0 bases and at J to 8 bases, leaving 7 bases not matched to a gene. This CDR3 region has 15 residues. The CDR3 DNA reads as TGTGCCAGCAGTTTATCATGGACAGGGGTTAAAGGCTACACCTTC. Its translation is CASSLSWTGVKGYTF.

The V gene is TRBV29-1, the J gene TRBJ1-4, with D maybe TRBD1 (6 bases). V was trimmed by 3 bases and J by 8 bases, leaving 13 bases between them. This CDR3 has 13 amino acids. Germline loops: CDR1 SQVTM, CDR2 ANQGSEA. CDR3 sequence (DNA): TGCAGCGTTGACGCAGGGACAAAGGAAAAACTGTTTTTT. Amino acids: CSVDAGTKEKLFF.

This chain joins TRBV6-1 and TRBJ2-7; 10 bases fit TRBD2. The CDR3 is made up of 14 amino acids. V lost 11 bases to trimming and J lost 2 bases; unmatched junction nucleotides: 9. Germline V gene data show CDR1 as MNHNS and CDR2 as SASEGT. In DNA, the CDR3 is TGTGCCGGGATGGATAGCGGGAGGACCTACGAGCAGTACTTC. Translation: CAGMDSGRTYEQYF.

The V and J genes are TRBV11-2 and TRBJ2-1; 11 bases are shared with TRBD2. The germline V gene encodes CDR1 SGHAT and CDR2 FQNNGV. J was trimmed by 5 bases and V by 4 bases; bases with no gene match: 10. This CDR3 contains 17 residues. This CDR3 reads CASSSPVTSGINNEQFF. The CDR3 coding sequence is TGTGCCAGCAGCTCCCCCGTGACTAGCGGGATCAACAATGAGCAGTTCTTC.

The chain employs TRBV4-3 and TRBJ1-4; no clear D. V was pared by 0 bases and J by 5 bases, with 13 bases between. CDR1 is LGHNA and CDR2 is YSLEER in the germline V gene. The CDR3 length is 16 residues. The CDR3 nucleotides read TGCGCCAGCAGCCAAGATTTGGGCAGATTAAATGAAAAACTGTTTTTT. Encoded protein: CASSQDLGRLNEKLFF.

The J gene is TRBJ2-7, the V gene TRBV7-6, with 8 bases that match TRBD2. Germline V gene data show CDR1 as SGHVS and CDR2 as FNYEAQ. The CDR3 loop spans 16 amino acids. V gave up 5 bases and J gave up 4 bases; unmatched junction bases: 13. The CDR3 here is CASSPDWIAGSYEQYF. The CDR3 DNA reads as TGTGCCAGCAGCCCAGATTGGATAGCGGGGTCATACGAGCAGTACTTC.